The clone carrying this T cell receptor beta chain was seen repeatedly, ten times or more. Its antigen is unknown. This CDR3 region has 13 residues. Germline-derived CDR1 and CDR2 are DFQATT and SNEGSKA (reference sequence). After removal of 5 bases from V and 4 bases from J, the junction contained 5 bases not matched to a gene. The data were taken from a study of T cell repertoires in cytomegalovirus infection. Points from the study as a whole: HLA-C-restricted CMV-specific TCR beta clonotypes were dominant in the ex vivo response. Using cumulative public TCR beta family frequency, the authors identified those who carried CMV together with the relevant HLA.

TCRdb reprocessed the reads with MiXCR, giving one entry per CDR3 protein. The sample records roughly 320,000 distinct CDR3 sequences, about 9.1% being singletons. The sequenced sample consisted of PBMCs. The gene calls are TRBV20-1 and TRBJ2-4; 7 nucleotides line up with TRBD2. The TCR sequence derives from a human donor in good health (CMV status not recorded). Some clones in this sample may be carry-over from other donors' samples. The CDR3 DNA sequence: TGCAGTGCTTCCGGGACTATAAAAAACATTCAGTACTTC. This codes for CSASGTIKNIQYF.